These 16 T cell receptor beta chains came from one sample sequenced in a study of T cells in Graves' hyperthyroidism and ophthalmopathy. There were TCR beta CDR3 regions amplified from RNA transcripts. When the TCR CDR3 underwent first-round RT-PCR, the HTBI primer set was used. TCRdb re-analysed the multiplex PCR reads in MiXCR, keeping a single row per CDR3 protein. The sample lists approximately 590,000 distinct CDR3 sequences, about half seen once, with about 7.9% in the top ten. What was sequenced was peripheral blood or thyroid tissue (not recorded which). These receptors came from a woman under 30 with Graves' hyperthyroidism.

Concerning this clonotype: This CDR3 fails to terminate in the conserved phenylalanine or tryptophan, so it likely reflects a read error. The chain links TRBV7-9 to TRBJ1-1, with D hard to call. This CDR3 region has 14 residues. The ends were cut back, 2 bases at V and 1 base at J, with 8 bases in the middle. Germline values: CDR1 SEHNR, CDR2 FQNEAQ (reference sequence). CDR3 DNA: TGTGCCAGCAGCTTAATAACGGGGAACACTGAAGCTTTCCTT. Translated: CASSLITGNTEAFL.

With respect to this clonotype: At one of its ends the junction is not consistent with the germline gene, which may arise from a read error. J is TRBJ1-1 and V is TRBV7-3, with 11 bases lining up with TRBD1. The CDR3 totals 15 residues. The germline V gene has CDR1 SGHTA and CDR2 FQGTGA. The CDR3 DNA reads TGCGCCAGCAGCCGCCCGGACAGGGGGCACACTGAAGCTTTCTTT. Translation gives CASSRPDRGHTEAFF.

This clonotype was observed a handful of times. V gene TRBV2 combines with J gene TRBJ2-5; TRBD2 matches at 9 bases. Germline trimming cut 4 bases from V and 7 bases from J; bases unmatched to any gene: 19. Germline V gene data show CDR1 as SNHLY and CDR2 as FYNNEI. The CDR3 length is 18 residues. The CDR3: CASSAPFRVAGAGRTQYF. CDR3 bases: TGTGCCAGCAGTGCTCCTTTCCGGGTAGCGGGAGCGGGTAGGACCCAGTACTTC. Filled out from reference TRBV2 and TRBJ2-5, the complete variable domain reads EPEVTQTPSHQVTQMGQEVILRCVPISNHLYFYWYRQILGQKVEFLVSFYNNEISEKSEIFDDQFSVERPDGSNFTLKIRSTKLEDSAMYFCASSAPFRVAGAGRTQYFGPGTRLLVL.

This clonotype has at least ten counts. This chain uses TRBV20-1 with TRBJ1-2; TRBD1 matches at 8 bases. The CDR3 is made up of 14 amino acids. V was pared by 4 bases and J by 4 bases, with 8 bases of the junction left unmatched. CDR1 is DFQATT, CDR2 SNEGSKA, per germline (reference sequence). The CDR3 nucleotides are TGCAGTGCTAAAGATGGCACAGGGGGCTATGGCTACACCTTC. It translates to CSAKDGTGGYGYTF.

This chain connects TRBV7-6 to TRBJ2-7, with 12 bases identical to TRBD1. Germline-derived CDR1 and CDR2 are SGHVS and FNYEAQ. V gave up 1 base and J gave up 5 bases; unmatched junction bases: 6. CDR3 length: 16 amino acids. The CDR3 is CASSLGAGQGAHEQYF. The CDR3 region has the DNA TGTGCCAGCAGCTTAGGGGCGGGACAGGGGGCGCACGAGCAGTACTTC.

This clonotype was detected only a few times. The chain employs TRBV24-1 and TRBJ1-5, with 9 bases matching TRBD1. CDR1 is KGHDR, CDR2 SFDVKD, per germline. The CDR3 is 13 amino acids. V trimming: 9 bases; J trimming: 7 bases; junction bases outside the gene matches: 6. The CDR3 DNA follows: TGTGCCACCCGGGACAGGGAAGGACAGCCCCAGCATTTT. This sequence encodes CATRDREGQPQHF.

This clonotype has more than one count but fewer than ten. The chain is built from TRBV2 and TRBJ1-1, with TRBD1 identical over 7 bases. Losses at the gene ends were 6 bases for V and 4 bases for J; bases not matched to a gene: 8. The CDR3 covers 14 residues. Germline V gene lookup returns CDR1 SNHLY and CDR2 FYNNEI. CDR3: CASSPRGRGTEAFF. The CDR3 DNA follows: TGTGCCAGCAGCCCCAGGGGGAGGGGCACTGAAGCTTTCTTT.

This clonotype was counted a single time. The CDR3 DNA reads TGTGCCATCAGTGACCCCGGGGCAGGGGGGACCTACGAGCAGTACTTC. It encodes CAISDPGAGGTYEQYF. The chain combines TRBV10-3 with TRBJ2-7; a possible D gene is TRBD1 (7 bases). The CDR3 totals 16 residues. Trimming removed 3 bases at V and 2 bases at J, with 17 bases between. Looked up from germline, CDR1 is ENHRY and CDR2 is SYGVKD.

This clonotype occurred many times. This chain joins TRBV10-2 and TRBJ2-7; 9 bases agree with TRBD1. CDR3 size: 13 residues. The V segment lost 4 bases and the J segment 5 bases; nucleotides outside the gene matches: 3. The germline V gene encodes CDR1 WSHSY and CDR2 SAAADI. In DNA form, the CDR3 reads TGCGCCAGCAGTGCCGACAGGGGGAACGAGCAGTACTTC. Residues: CASSADRGNEQYF.

The chain joins TRBV2 to TRBJ1-5, with 9 bases fitting TRBD1. Germline lookup yields CDR1 SNHLY and CDR2 FYNNEI. Trimming took 6 bases from V and 6 from J; bases not matched to a gene: 6. The CDR3 contains 14 residues. The CDR3 region is CASRWDREAQPQHF. The CDR3 nucleotides read TGTGCCAGCAGATGGGACAGGGAGGCTCAGCCCCAGCATTTT. Full variable domain (missing parts from reference TRBV2 and TRBJ1-5): EPEVTQTPSHQVTQMGQEVILRCVPISNHLYFYWYRQILGQKVEFLVSFYNNEISEKSEIFDDQFSVERPDGSNFTLKIRSTKLEDSAMYFCASRWDREAQPQHFGDGTRLSIL.

This clonotype has ten or more counts. The chain recombines TRBV15 with TRBJ1-5; D remains unclear. The CDR3 is 14 amino acids. Germline-derived CDR1 and CDR2 are LNHNV and YYDKDF (reference sequence). Trimming took 1 base from V and 0 from J, leaving 4 bases between them. CDR3 protein: CATSRGTSNQPQHF. As DNA, the CDR3 is TGTGCCACCAGCAGAGGAACTAGCAATCAGCCCCAGCATTTT.

The chain employs TRBV6-6 and TRBJ2-2, with unresolved D. Deletions cut 5 bases from V and 7 bases from J, with 8 bases between. Looked up from germline, CDR1 is MNHNY and CDR2 is SVGAGI (reference sequence). The CDR3 length is 12 residues. CDR3 nucleotide sequence: TGTGCCAGCAGTCGTACGATCGGGGAGCTGTTTTTT. This sequence encodes CASSRTIGELFF.

In this sample, this clonotype turned up many times. The rearrangement links TRBV7-9 to TRBJ2-7, with D possibly TRBD1 on 6 matching bases. The germline V gene has CDR1 SEHNR and CDR2 FQNEAQ (reference sequence). V was cut by 4 bases and J by 7 bases, with 11 bases left in between. The CDR3 covers 12 residues. This CDR3 is CASSSQGWEQYF. The CDR3, as DNA: TGTGCCAGCAGCTCACAGGGATGGGAGCAGTACTTC.

Points on this clonotype: Sequence at one end of the junction differs from germline and may be a read error. This chain connects TRBV24-1 to TRBJ2-5; a weak D match, TRBD1 (5 bases). Germline V lookup: CDR1 KGHDR, CDR2 SFDVKD. This CDR3 is 14 amino acids long. CDR3 protein: CATSDRALQEAQYF. CDR3 nucleotides: TGTGCCACCAGTGACAGGGCCTTACAAGAGGCCCAGTACTTC.

This chain joins TRBV6-4 and TRBJ1-3; TRBD1 matches 8 bases. Losses at the gene ends were 6 bases for V and 9 bases for J; bases not matched to a gene: 10. CDR1 is MRHNA and CDR2 is SNTAGT in the germline V gene. CDR3 length: 14 amino acids. CDR3 DNA sequence: TGTGCCAGCAGCCCCGGGACAGGTGTTGGCACCATATATTTT. This gives the protein CASSPGTGVGTIYF.

This sequence joins TRBV19 and TRBJ1-5; TRBD1 aligns across 9 bases. The V gene end was trimmed by 2 bases and the J gene end by 7 bases; junction bases not matched to a gene: 3. Germline values: CDR1 LNHDA, CDR2 SQIVND (reference sequence). The CDR3 loop spans 14 amino acids. The CDR3 region has the DNA TGTGCCAGTAGTATACAGGACAGGGGCCAGCCCCAGCATTTT. Translated: CASSIQDRGQPQHF. The whole variable domain, filled in from reference TRBV19 and TRBJ1-5, reads DGGITQSPKYLFRKEGQNVTLSCEQNLNHDAMYWYRQDPGQGLRLIYYSQIVNDFQKGDIAEGYSVSREKKESFPLTVTSAQKNPTAFYLCASSIQDRGQPQHFGDGTRLSIL.